The present entry profiles one TCR beta chain with its context. What it recognizes is unknown. These data come from a study of radiation and T cells in renal cell carcinoma. Study-wide results and limits: Top tumor clonotypes rose in blood 2 weeks post-radiation, then contracted.

Time point in this sample: baseline pretreatment blood. Described treatment: 15 Gy SBRT to primary tumor, nephrectomy 4 weeks later. Radiation-treated patients gave blood at baseline, week 2 and week 4. Measured with immunoSEQ multiplex PCR; TCRdb has only the in-frame clones, and not every one. The table includes some 150,000 clones, around nine tenths detected once. This CDR3 comprises 14 residues. V was cut by 6 bases and J by 0 bases, with 12 bases left in between. Germline V lookup: CDR1 SGHNT, CDR2 YYREEE (reference sequence). The rearrangement uses TRBV5-4 and TRBJ1-1, with D unresolved. The sample was blood, taken from a patient whose treatment included radiotherapy and nephrectomy. The clonotype comes from a woman aged 45-59 years with renal cell carcinoma. CDR3 loop: CASTVSRLNTEAFF. In DNA form, the CDR3 reads TGTGCCAGCACCGTCAGCCGGCTGAACACTGAAGCTTTCTTT.